What follows describes a single T cell receptor (beta chain). Its cognate antigen is unknown. These data come from a study of TIL therapy for anti-PD-1-resistant metastatic lung cancer. Across the study: Median tumor mutation burden was roughly 1.5 mutations per megabase.

Time point indicated: pre-treatment sample, taken before nivolumab and TIL therapy. Study observations and caveats: Infused TIL clonotypes partially replaced the baseline blood repertoire, then decayed over months.

The immunoSEQ assay was v3. Generated by immunoSEQ multiplex PCR, the TCRdb table keeps only in-frame clones and is missing some. The sample lists about 60,000 clones, 69% occurring once. The CDR3 spans 11 residues. The germline gives CDR1 DFQATT, CDR2 SNEGSKA (reference sequence). V was cut by 3 bases and J by 7 bases, with 9 bases left in between. The sequencing here drew on blood, taken at baseline. This chain links TRBV20-1 with TRBJ1-2, with D perhaps matching TRBD1 (6 bases). The sequence was collected from a person aged 25-80 years with non-small cell lung cancer. Written as DNA, the CDR3 is TGCAGTGCTAGCCAGGGGCTTGGCTACACCTTC. Encoded protein: CSASQGLGYTF.